One sample yielded the 26 T cell receptor beta chains listed below, sequenced in a study of blood T cell repertoires in COVID-19. Some clones are missing from TCRdb's copy, which holds only in-frame ones; the method was immunoSEQ multiplex PCR. The sample records about 180,000 clones, roughly 81% being singletons. The specimen was peripheral blood. These receptor sequences come from a woman aged 80 or over with COVID-19, enrolled during active disease.

The chain links TRBV7-2 to TRBJ2-3; TRBD2 is a possible D gene (6 bases). Trimming cost V 5 bases and J 1 base, with 16 bases left between them. CDR3 size: 16 residues. The germline V gene has CDR1 SGHTA and CDR2 FQGNSA. The CDR3 DNA sequence: TGTGCCAGCAGCCTCCGCCTGGGCGGGGGCACAGATACGCAGTATTTT. Translated, it gives CASSLRLGGGTDTQYF.

The rearrangement joins TRBV19 to TRBJ2-1, with 8 bases lining up with TRBD2. The CDR3 sequence is 16 residues long. V lost 5 bases, J lost 1 base, and 7 bases stayed unmatched. Germline V lookup: CDR1 LNHDA, CDR2 SQIVND (reference sequence). CDR3: CASSGLAGFSYNEQFF. CDR3 sequence (DNA): TGTGCCAGTAGTGGCCTAGCGGGCTTTTCCTACAATGAGCAGTTCTTC.

The V and J genes are TRBV30 and TRBJ1-1; 8 bases line up with TRBD1. CDR1 is GTSNPN and CDR2 is SVGIG in the germline V gene (reference sequence). The CDR3 extends over 13 amino acids. V lost 3 bases to trimming and J lost 5 bases; unmatched junction nucleotides: 5. Here the CDR3 reads CAWSAGGSTEAFF. The CDR3 region has the DNA TGTGCCTGGAGCGCAGGGGGCTCGACTGAAGCTTTCTTT.

The CDR3 protein is CASSDNRGQIGYTF. For the CDR3, the DNA is TGTGCCAGCAGCGATAACAGGGGGCAGATTGGCTACACCTTC. V is TRBV7-2 and J is TRBJ1-2, with 9 bases that match TRBD1. J was trimmed by 7 bases and V by 5 bases; bases with no gene match: 8. Germline CDR1 reads SGHTA; CDR2 reads FQGNSA. The CDR3 runs 14 residues.

This clone has just a few counts. The chain recombines TRBV28 with TRBJ1-5; D unresolved. V lost 4 bases and J lost 2, with 12 bases in between. CDR1 MDHEN and CDR2 SYDVKM come from the germline V gene. The CDR3 extends over 15 amino acids. CDR3 nucleotide sequence: TGTGCCAGCAGTTCTAGCGCCCGGGGCAATCAGCCCCAGCATTTT. It translates to CASSSSARGNQPQHF.

This chain uses TRBV10-3 with TRBJ2-7; 9 bases are a match to TRBD1. The CDR3 length is 15 residues. V trimming: 0 bases; J trimming: 3 bases; junction bases outside the gene matches: 3. Germline loops: CDR1 ENHRY, CDR2 SYGVKD. The CDR3 nucleotides read TGTGCCATCAGTGAGTCAACAGGGGGCGGCTACGAGCAGTACTTC. Its protein product is CAISESTGGGYEQYF.

This chain uses TRBV5-1 with TRBJ2-3; TRBD2 is a possible D gene (5 bases). The CDR3 length is 15 residues. Germline V gene sequence: CDR1 SGHRS, CDR2 YFSETQ. Trimming stripped 4 bases from V and 0 bases from J, with 12 bases between. CDR3 loop: CASSQGLPSTDTQYF. CDR3 bases: TGCGCCAGCAGCCAAGGACTCCCGAGCACAGATACGCAGTATTTT.

CDR3 amino acids: CASAGLAGYNEQFF. The CDR3 DNA sequence: TGTGCCAGCGCGGGACTAGCGGGATACAATGAGCAGTTCTTC. The chain employs TRBV2 and TRBJ2-1; 13 bases match TRBD2. Germline assignment: CDR1 SNHLY and CDR2 FYNNEI. The CDR3 extends over 14 amino acids. Losses at the gene ends were 8 bases for V and 4 bases for J; bases not matched to a gene: 2.

The chain couples TRBV28 to TRBJ2-3; TRBD2 might be the D (7 bases). Germline-derived CDR1 and CDR2 are MDHEN and SYDVKM. With 5 bases removed from V and 3 bases from J, the gap between germline ends came to 24 bases. CDR3 length: 18 residues. CDR3 nucleotide sequence: TGTGCCAGCAGTCCTGGGACTATAGGGGGGGATCTAACAGATACGCAGTATTTT. Translating gives CASSPGTIGGDLTDTQYF.

The chain links TRBV7-9 to TRBJ2-3, with 7 positions matching TRBD1. The CDR3 totals 18 residues. After removal of 1 base from V and 0 bases from J, the junction contained 10 bases not matched to a gene. Germline V gene lookup returns CDR1 SEHNR and CDR2 FQNEAQ (reference sequence). The CDR3 loop reads CASSLELQGPTSTDTQYF. The CDR3 DNA is TGTGCCAGCAGCTTAGAGCTACAGGGGCCAACTAGCACAGATACGCAGTATTTT. The whole variable domain, remainder taken from reference TRBV7-9 and TRBJ2-3, is DTGVSQNPRHKITKRGQNVTFRCDPISEHNRLYWYRQTLGQGPEFLTYFQNEAQLEKSRLLSDRFSAERPKGSFSTLEIQRTEQGDSAMYLCASSLELQGPTSTDTQYFGPGTRLTVL.

The J gene is TRBJ1-1, the V gene TRBV7-2; no clear D. The CDR3 covers 14 residues. Trimming pared 3 bases from V and 0 bases from J, leaving 8 bases between. CDR1 SGHTA and CDR2 FQGNSA come from the germline V gene. The CDR3: CASSFSPVNTEAFF. In nucleotides, the CDR3 is TGTGCCAGCAGCTTTTCTCCGGTGAACACTGAAGCTTTCTTT. Using reference TRBV7-2 and TRBJ1-1 for the parts outside the CDR3, the full variable domain is GAGVSQSPSNKVTEKGKDVELRCDPISGHTALYWYRQSLGQGLEFLIYFQGNSAPDKSGLPSDRFSAERTGGSVSTLTIQRTQQEDSAVYLCASSFSPVNTEAFFGQGTRLTVV.

The DNA of the CDR3 is TGTGCCAGCAGCTTAGACCAGGGGGGCGAAGAGACCCAGTACTTC. Residues: CASSLDQGGEETQYF. V is TRBV7-6 and J is TRBJ2-5; tentatively, D is TRBD1 (7 bases). CDR1 SGHVS and CDR2 FNYEAQ come from the germline V gene. There are 15 residues in the CDR3. Trimming stripped 1 base from V and 3 bases from J, with 12 bases between.

This clone was seen once. Other DNA sequences in this specimen translate into the identical CDR3. The chain couples TRBV5-4 to TRBJ1-2, with D perhaps matching TRBD1 (5 bases). The V gene lost 2 bases and the J gene lost 4 bases, with 9 bases spanning the gap. Per germline, CDR1 SGHNT and CDR2 YYREEE (reference sequence). The CDR3 sequence is 13 residues long. Here the CDR3 DNA reads TGTGCCAGCAGCTTAACAGGCGTCTATGGCTACACCTTC. As protein: CASSLTGVYGYTF.

The chain uses TRBV11-3 and TRBJ1-1; D gene unclear. The CDR3 contains 13 residues. V was clipped by 4 bases and J by 3 bases, with 9 bases between them. Germline V gives CDR1 SGHNT, CDR2 YENEEA. Here the CDR3 reads CASSWWGDTEAFF. The CDR3 DNA follows: TGTGCCAGCAGCTGGTGGGGAGACACTGAAGCTTTCTTT.

CDR3 in amino acids: CASSLGLGTAQSEAFF. The CDR3 DNA reads TGTGCCAGCAGCTTAGGGCTCGGGACAGCACAGTCGGAAGCTTTCTTT. The chain employs TRBV7-6 and TRBJ1-1, with 7 bases aligning to TRBD1. V shed 1 base and J 8 bases; nucleotides not matched to a gene: 13. Germline V gene lookup returns CDR1 SGHVS and CDR2 FNYEAQ. This CDR3 region has 16 residues.

This chain uses TRBV7-9 with TRBJ1-2; 9 bases fit TRBD1. The CDR3 runs to 14 residues. Trimming at V came to 4 bases and at J to 4 bases, leaving 4 bases not matched to a gene. In germline, CDR1 is SEHNR, CDR2 FQNEAQ (reference sequence). The CDR3 spells CASSSNRGLYGYTF. The CDR3 nucleotides are TGTGCCAGCAGCTCGAACAGGGGGCTCTATGGCTACACCTTC.

This chain uses TRBV24-1 with TRBJ2-7; 9 positions match TRBD1. V lost 12 bases, J lost 7 bases, and 9 bases stayed unmatched. The CDR3 consists of 12 residues. Germline CDR1 reads KGHDR; CDR2 reads SFDVKD. CDR3 in amino acids: CAPTGGAGEQYF. For the CDR3, the DNA is TGTGCCCCCACAGGGGGCGCGGGGGAGCAGTACTTC.

This chain uses TRBV6-2 or TRBV6-3 with TRBJ2-1; 14 positions agree with TRBD2. Germline CDR1 and CDR2: MNHEY and SVGEGT. This CDR3 has 18 residues. The V segment lost 4 bases and the J segment 4 bases; nucleotides outside the gene matches: 9. The CDR3 nucleotides read TGTGCCAGCAGTTCCCCGACTAGCGGGGGGGTGTGGTACAATGAGCAGTTCTTC. As protein: CASSSPTSGGVWYNEQFF.

V and J are TRBV19 and TRBJ2-2, with D perhaps matching TRBD2 (6 bases). V was clipped by 2 bases and J by 6 bases, with 10 bases between them. Germline V gene data show CDR1 as LNHDA and CDR2 as SQIVND (reference sequence). There are 14 residues in the CDR3. The CDR3 DNA reads as TGTGCCAGTAGTATACAGGGAGGCCCCGGGGAGCTGTTTTTT. Protein sequence: CASSIQGGPGELFF.

The V and J genes are TRBV7-9 and TRBJ2-2; 8 bases map to TRBD1. This CDR3 spans 15 amino acids. CDR1 and CDR2 from the germline V gene are SEHNR and FQNEAQ (reference sequence). V gave up 5 bases and J gave up 1 base; unmatched junction bases: 3. The CDR3 DNA sequence: TGTGCCAGCAGCCAAGGACAGGGGAACACCGGGGAGCTGTTTTTT. It specifies CASSQGQGNTGELFF.

This chain links TRBV5-6 with TRBJ1-4; perhaps TRBD1 as D (5 bases). The CDR3 loop spans 13 amino acids. The germline V and J ends were trimmed by 3 bases and 7 bases, with 10 bases remaining between them. Germline V CDR1 and CDR2: SGHDT, YYEEEE. The CDR3 DNA sequence: TGTGCCAGCAGCTATGGGGCGCGTGAAAAACTGTTTTTT. Translation: CASSYGAREKLFF.

The chain combines TRBV28 with TRBJ2-7, with TRBD2 as a possible D gene (5 bases). In germline, CDR1 is MDHEN, CDR2 SYDVKM. The CDR3 is 15 residues long. V lost 2 bases and J 0 bases, leaving 11 bases between the germline ends. CDR3 in DNA: TGTGCCAGCAGTTTACCACCTGGGAGCTCCTACGAGCAGTACTTC. Translation gives CASSLPPGSSYEQYF.

The chain recombines TRBV10-3 with TRBJ1-1; 9 nucleotides agree with TRBD1. Germline values: CDR1 ENHRY, CDR2 SYGVKD. The length of the CDR3 is 13 residues. The V and J ends lost 7 bases and 6 bases, in that order; junction bases with no gene match: 6. In DNA, the CDR3 is TGTGCCATCAATACACAGGGGGCCCCTGAAGCTTTCTTT. Translated, it gives CAINTQGAPEAFF.

This chain links TRBV6-5 with TRBJ1-5; D might be TRBD1 (5 bases). Germline CDR1 MNHEY, CDR2 SVGAGI. The V and J ends lost 5 bases and 0 bases respectively, with 8 bases between them. This CDR3 spans 14 amino acids. CDR3 DNA: TGTGCCAGCAGTCCAGGGCATAGCAATCAGCCCCAGCATTTT. It translates to CASSPGHSNQPQHF.

The V and J genes are TRBV5-8 and TRBJ2-1; the D gene is possibly TRBD2 (6 bases). V lost 4 bases and J 3 bases, leaving 11 bases between the germline ends. This CDR3 has 14 amino acids. Per germline, CDR1 SGHTS and CDR2 YDEGEE. The CDR3 sequence is CASSAGTHYNEQFF. The CDR3 DNA reads as TGTGCCAGCAGCGCCGGGACTCACTACAATGAGCAGTTCTTC.

This chain uses TRBV5-1 with TRBJ2-7, with D hard to call. Germline loops: CDR1 SGHRS, CDR2 YFSETQ. V lost 0 bases to trimming and J lost 2 bases, with 12 bases between them. The CDR3 extends over 15 amino acids. CDR3 amino acids: CASSLDSPIAYEQYF. In DNA form, the CDR3 reads TGCGCCAGCAGCTTGGACAGTCCTATTGCCTACGAGCAGTACTTC.